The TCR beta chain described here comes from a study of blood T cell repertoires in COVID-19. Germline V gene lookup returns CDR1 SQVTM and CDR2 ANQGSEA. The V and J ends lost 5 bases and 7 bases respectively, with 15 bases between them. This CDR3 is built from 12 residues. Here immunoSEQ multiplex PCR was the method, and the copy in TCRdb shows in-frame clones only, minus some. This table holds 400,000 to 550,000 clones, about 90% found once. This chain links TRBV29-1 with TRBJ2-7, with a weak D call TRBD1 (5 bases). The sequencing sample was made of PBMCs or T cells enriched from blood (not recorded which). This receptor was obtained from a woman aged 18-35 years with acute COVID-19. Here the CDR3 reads CSVLRGLREQYF. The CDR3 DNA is TGCAGCGTTTTAAGGGGTCTGAGGGAGCAGTACTTC.